The clone carrying this TCR beta chain was seen at least ten times. The length of the CDR3 is 13 residues. CDR1 and CDR2 (germline): DFQATT, SNEGSKA (reference sequence). Trimming took off 3 bases at V and 5 bases at J, with 11 bases between the two ends. This sample stems from a study of low-dose radiotherapy and immunotherapy resistance in tumors. Study in general: The study delivered 0.5 Gy per fraction every 2 weeks to Cohort 1, totaling 6.5 Gy. It was 1 Gy per fraction every two weeks that Cohort 2 received, adding up to 13 Gy over 26 weeks. Every two weeks, the protocol called for intravenous cyclophosphamide at 200 mg/m2. It was given one day before each radiation and immunotherapy administration.

Gene-specific TRAV and TRBV primers were used for first-strand cDNA, covering alpha and beta chains. A roughly 19-cycle PCR with a constant-region primer and V-primer adapter amplified TCRs. TCRdb re-called the reads with MiXCR, one entry per CDR3 protein. The table includes about 84,000 distinct CDR3 sequences, less than 20% detected once. This sample's time point: after trial treatment. Sample treatment: LDRT plus nivolumab, ipilimumab, low-dose cyclophosphamide and aspirin (RACIN trial). Sequenced here: PBMCs, sampled after low-dose radiotherapy plus immunotherapy. This clonotype originated in a male donor with prostate cancer. J is TRBJ2-1 and V is TRBV20-1; D is unclear. The CDR3: CSASLPRNNEQFF. For the CDR3, the DNA is TGCAGTGCTAGTCTCCCTAGGAACAATGAGCAGTTCTTC.